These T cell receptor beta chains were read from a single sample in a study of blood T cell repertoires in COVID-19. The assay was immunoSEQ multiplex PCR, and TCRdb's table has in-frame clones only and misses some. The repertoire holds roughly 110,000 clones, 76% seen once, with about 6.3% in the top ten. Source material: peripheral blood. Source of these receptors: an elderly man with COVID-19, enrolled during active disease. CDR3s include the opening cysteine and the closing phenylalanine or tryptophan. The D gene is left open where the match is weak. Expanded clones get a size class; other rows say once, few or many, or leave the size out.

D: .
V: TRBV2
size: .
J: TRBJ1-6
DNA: TGTGCCAGCAGTGGAATTGCGGGGGCTGATAATTCACCCCTCCACTTT
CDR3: CASSGIAGADNSPLHF

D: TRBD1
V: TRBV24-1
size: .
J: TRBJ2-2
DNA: TGTGCCACCAGTGAAACGGGACAGGGAAAGAACACCGGGGAGCTGTTTTTT
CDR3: CATSETGQGKNTGELFF

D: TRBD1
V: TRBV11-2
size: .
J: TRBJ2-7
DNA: TGTGCCAGCAGCTCACACCGGGACAGGCCCTCCTACGAGCAGTACTTC
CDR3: CASSSHRDRPSYEQYF

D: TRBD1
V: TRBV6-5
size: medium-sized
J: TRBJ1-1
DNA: TGTGCCAGCAGTAAGGGACAGCAGAACACTGAAGCTTTCTTT
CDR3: CASSKGQQNTEAFF

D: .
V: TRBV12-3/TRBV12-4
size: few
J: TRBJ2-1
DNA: TGTGCCAGCAGCGCCATTAGATACAATGAGCAGTTCTTC
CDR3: CASSAIRYNEQFF

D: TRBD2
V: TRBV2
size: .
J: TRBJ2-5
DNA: TGTGCCAGCAGTTGGCTAGCGGGTAACACCCAGTACTTC
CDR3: CASSWLAGNTQYF

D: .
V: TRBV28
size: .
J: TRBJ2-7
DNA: TGTGCCACTACAGGTCTCAGCTCCTACGAGCAGTACTTC
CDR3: CATTGLSSYEQYF

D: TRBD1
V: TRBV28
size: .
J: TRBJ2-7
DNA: TGTGCCAGCAGTTCCCCCGGGACAGGGAGTTACGAGCAGTACTTC
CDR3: CASSSPGTGSYEQYF

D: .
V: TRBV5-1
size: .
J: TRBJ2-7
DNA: TGCGCCAGCACAGCGGCGCGAGAGGCTTTTACATACGAGCAGTACTTC
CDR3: CASTAAREAFTYEQYF

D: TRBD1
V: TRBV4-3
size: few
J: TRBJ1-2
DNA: TGCGCCAGCAGCCAAGATGACGGACAGGGGAGGTATGGCTACACCTTC
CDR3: CASSQDDGQGRYGYTF

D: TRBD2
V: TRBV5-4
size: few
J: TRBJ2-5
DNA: TGTGCCAGCAGCTCTCGACTAGCGGGAGAAGAGACCCAGTACTTC
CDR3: CASSSRLAGEETQYF

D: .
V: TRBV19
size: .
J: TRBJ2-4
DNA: TGTGCCAGTAGTACGATCCAGGGGTCCCTAAACATTCAGTACTTC
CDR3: CASSTIQGSLNIQYF

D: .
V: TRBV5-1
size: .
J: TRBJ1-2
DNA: TGCGCCAGCAGCTTGTCAGGGGTGGACTATGGCTACACCTTC
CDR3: CASSLSGVDYGYTF

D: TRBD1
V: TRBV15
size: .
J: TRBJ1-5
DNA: TGTGCCACCAGCAGGCGATCGACAGGGGGCAATCAGCCCCAGCATTTT
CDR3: CATSRRSTGGNQPQHF

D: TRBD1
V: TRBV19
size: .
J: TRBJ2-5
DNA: TGTGCCAGTAGTCCTACCTGGGACAGACAAGAGACCCAGTACTTC
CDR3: CASSPTWDRQETQYF

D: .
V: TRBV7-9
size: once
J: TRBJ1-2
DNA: TGTGCCAGCAGCCGGCCAGGGGCCTATCCTAACTATGGCTACACCTTC
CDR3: CASSRPGAYPNYGYTF

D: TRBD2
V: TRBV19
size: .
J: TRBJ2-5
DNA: TGTGCCGCCGGGACTAGTTTAGAGACCCAGTACTTC
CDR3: CAAGTSLETQYF

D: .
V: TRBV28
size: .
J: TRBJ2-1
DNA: TGTGCCAGCATCGTACGCGGAGGTGGTAATGAGCAGTTCTTC
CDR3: CASIVRGGGNEQFF

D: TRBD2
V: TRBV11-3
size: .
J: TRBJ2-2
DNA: TGTGCCAGCAGCTCCGGGACTACGAACACCGGGGAGCTGTTTTTT
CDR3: CASSSGTTNTGELFF

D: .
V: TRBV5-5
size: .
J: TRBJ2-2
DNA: TGTGCCAGCAGCTTGGGCGTCTCGGGGTTGAACACCGGGGAGCTGTTTTTT
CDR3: CASSLGVSGLNTGELFF

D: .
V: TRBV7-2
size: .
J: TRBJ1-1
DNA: TGTGCCAGCAGTGCAGGGTTGATGAACACTGAAGCTTTCTTT
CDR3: CASSAGLMNTEAFF

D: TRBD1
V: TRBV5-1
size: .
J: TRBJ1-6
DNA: TGCGCCAGCAGCTTGTTTACAGGGGGGAATTCACCCCTCCACTTT
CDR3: CASSLFTGGNSPLHF

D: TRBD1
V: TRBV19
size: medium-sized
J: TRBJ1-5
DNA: TGTGCCAGTAACAGGGGGATCACTCAGCCCCAGCATTTT
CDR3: CASNRGITQPQHF

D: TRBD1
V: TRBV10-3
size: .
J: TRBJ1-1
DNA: TGTGCCATCAGTGATCAGGGACAGGGGGCGCTTAACACTGAAGCTTTCTTT
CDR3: CAISDQGQGALNTEAFF

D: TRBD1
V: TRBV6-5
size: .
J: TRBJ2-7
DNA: TGTGCCAGCAGTCGGACAGGGGCACTCTCCTACGAGCAGTACTTC
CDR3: CASSRTGALSYEQYF

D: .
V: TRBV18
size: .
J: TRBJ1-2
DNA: TGTGCCAGCTCAGCTACGACAGGTCGGGACTATGGCTACACCTTC
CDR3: CASSATTGRDYGYTF

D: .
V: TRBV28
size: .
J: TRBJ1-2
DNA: TGTGCCAGCAGTTCCCCTCGGGGGGTCAGGTACACCTTC
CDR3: CASSSPRGVRYTF

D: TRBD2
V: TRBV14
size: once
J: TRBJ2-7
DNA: TGTGCCAGCAGCCCTTACAATCGGGCGGGGGGATCCTACGAGCAGTACTTC
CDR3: CASSPYNRAGGSYEQYF

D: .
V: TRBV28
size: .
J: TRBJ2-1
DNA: TGTGCCAGCAGTGCCCGCGCCAGGGTCCAAGACTACAATGAGCAGTTCTTC
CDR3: CASSARARVQDYNEQFF

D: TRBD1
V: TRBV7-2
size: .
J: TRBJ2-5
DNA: TGTGCCAGCAGCTGGTGGGACAGCTCTGAAGAGACCCAGTACTTC
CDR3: CASSWWDSSEETQYF

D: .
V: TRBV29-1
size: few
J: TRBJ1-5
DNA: TGCAGCGTTGGACAGGGCAATCAGCCCCAGCATTTT
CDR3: CSVGQGNQPQHF

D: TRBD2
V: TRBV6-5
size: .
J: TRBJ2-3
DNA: TGTGCCAGCAGTTCCGGACTAGCGGGAGATACGCAGTATTTT
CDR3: CASSSGLAGDTQYF

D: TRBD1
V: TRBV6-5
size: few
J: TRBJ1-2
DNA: TGTGCCAGCAGTCTGGGACAGGGTCACGACTATGGCTACACCTTC
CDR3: CASSLGQGHDYGYTF

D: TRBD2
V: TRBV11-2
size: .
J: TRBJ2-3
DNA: TGTGCCAGCAGCTTATACGGGAGGAGGAGCACAGATACGCAGTATTTT
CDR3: CASSLYGRRSTDTQYF

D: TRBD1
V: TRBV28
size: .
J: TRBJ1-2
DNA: TGTGCCAGCAATCCCCCGGGACAGTATTATGGCTACACCTTC
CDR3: CASNPPGQYYGYTF

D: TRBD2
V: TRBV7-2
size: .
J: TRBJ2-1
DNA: TGTGCCAGCAGCCCATCAGTCGGGACTAGCGTCTACAATGAGCAGTTCTTC
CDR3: CASSPSVGTSVYNEQFF

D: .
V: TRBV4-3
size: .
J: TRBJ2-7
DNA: TGCGCCAGCAGCCAAGATTTTGGGGGGTCCTACGAGCAGTACTTC
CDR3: CASSQDFGGSYEQYF

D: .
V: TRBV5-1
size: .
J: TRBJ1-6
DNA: TGCGCCAGCAGCTTCGGTCAAGATAATTCACCCCTCCACTTT
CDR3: CASSFGQDNSPLHF

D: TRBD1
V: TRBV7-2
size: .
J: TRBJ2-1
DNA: TGTGCCAGCAGTTTGCAGGGGGCGGGGTCCTACAATGAGCAGTTCTTC
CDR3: CASSLQGAGSYNEQFF

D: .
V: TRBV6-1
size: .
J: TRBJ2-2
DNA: TGTGCCAGCAGCCAGGCCCCAACCGGGGAGCTGTTTTTT
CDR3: CASSQAPTGELFF

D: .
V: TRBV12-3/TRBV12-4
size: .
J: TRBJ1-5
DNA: TGTGCCAGCAGTTTGCTGGAGGATCAGCCCCAGCATTTT
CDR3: CASSLLEDQPQHF

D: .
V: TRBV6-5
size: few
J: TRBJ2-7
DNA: TGTGCCAGCAGGGGAGGACTGGGAAACTCCTACGAGCAGTACTTC
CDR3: CASRGGLGNSYEQYF

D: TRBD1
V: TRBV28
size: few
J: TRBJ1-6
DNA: TGTGCCAGCAGACCGGGACAGGGGTTTTCACCCCTCCACTTT
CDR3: CASRPGQGFSPLHF